This passage covers 29 T cell receptor gamma chains from one sample sequenced in a study of γδ T cells in repeated Plasmodium falciparum infection. Bulk repertoires came from Vgamma9/Vdelta2+ or Vdelta2-negative gammadelta T cells flow-sorted from PBMC. TCRdb used CATT to re-call clones from the multiplex PCR reads. This sample has roughly 13,000 gamma-chain clones, with 1.5% to 2% found just once. Material: gamma-delta T cells from blood. The source of these receptors is a pool of human donors (malaria-infected and uninfected, not separated).

This clone was picked up many times. With a far larger clone one base away, a read error is the likely cause. Other DNA sequences from this sample encode an identical CDR3 as well. J gene calling gave no result, while the V gene is TRGV9. CDR1 and CDR2 from the germline V gene are GITISATS and ISYDGTV (reference sequence). This CDR3 is 15 amino acids long. The CDR3 sequence: CALWEVELGKKIKVF. DNA of the CDR3: TGTGCCTTGTGGGAGGTGGAGTTGGGCAAAAAAATTAAGGTATTT.

The table lists this clone with a few counts. This DNA's translation and the protein TCRdb lists, from a much larger clone, do not match at residue 10, likely due to a read error; the protein shown is translated from the DNA. The rearrangement uses TRGV9 and TRGJ1 or TRGJ2. CDR1 is GITISATS, CDR2 ISYDGTV, per germline (reference sequence). This CDR3 has 13 amino acids. Here the CDR3 reads CALWEKNYYRKLF. The CDR3 DNA sequence: TGTGCCTTGTGGGAAAAAAATTATTATAGGAAACTCTTT.

This clone was observed many times. Translating this DNA gives a protein that differs at residue 7 from the TCRdb one, which belongs to a much larger clone; a read error is likely, and the protein shown is this translation. V gene TRGV9 combines with J gene TRGJP. V gave up 2 bases and J gave up 8 bases; unmatched junction bases: 9. This CDR3 is 17 amino acids long. CDR1 GITISATS and CDR2 ISYDGTV come from the germline V gene (reference sequence). The DNA of the CDR3 is TGTGCCTTGTGGGAGGCGACTTCCCAGTTGGGCAAAAAAATCAAGGTATTT. It encodes CALWEATSQLGKKIKVF.

Worth noting for this clone: This sequence is one base from a far larger clone and is likely a read error. This same CDR3 is encoded by further DNA sequences in the sample. The chain has TRGV9 and TRGJ1 or TRGJ2. TCRdb is silent on the J gene; assignment here came from matching the DNA to germline. CDR1 is GITISATS, CDR2 ISYDGTV, per germline (reference sequence). CDR3 length: 15 residues. CDR3 nucleotide sequence: TGTGCCTTATGGGAGCCTACGCAGAATTATTATAAGAAACTCTTT. It codes for CALWEPTQNYYKKLF.

On this clone itself: This DNA's translation and the protein TCRdb lists, from a much larger clone, do not match at residue 11, likely due to a read error; the protein shown is translated from the DNA. The chain recombines TRGV9 with TRGJ1 or TRGJ2. TCRdb lists no J gene, so it was determined here by aligning the DNA to germline. The germline V gene encodes CDR1 GITISATS and CDR2 ISYDGTV (reference sequence). Losses at the gene ends were 3 bases for V and 6 bases for J; bases not matched to a gene: 17. The CDR3 spans 16 residues. This CDR3 is CALWEKEVFDFYKKLF. The CDR3 coding sequence is TGTGCCTTGTGGGAGAAGGAAGTCTTCGATTTTTATAAGAAACTCTTT.

This clone was detected ten times or more. One base separates it from a far larger clone, so it is likely a read error. This specimen includes other DNA sequences encoding the same CDR3. V and J are TRGV9 and TRGJP2. Germline-derived CDR1 and CDR2 are GITISATS and ISYDGTV (reference sequence). The CDR3 is made up of 14 amino acids. The CDR3 region is CALWEGSSDWIKTF. CDR3 DNA sequence: TGTGCCTTGTGGGAGGGGAGTAGTGATTGGATCAAGACGTTC.

This clone came up many times. The mismatch at residue 10 between this DNA's translation and the TCRdb protein of a much larger clone likely reflects a read error; the protein shown is translated from the DNA. The V gene is TRGV4, the J gene TRGJ1 or TRGJ2. The germline V gene encodes CDR1 EGSTGY and CDR2 YDSYTSSV. With 0 bases clipped from V and 5 bases from J, the junction kept 10 bases outside the gene matches. The CDR3 has 15 residues. The CDR3 reads CATWDGPFFHYKKLF. The CDR3 DNA reads TGTGCCACCTGGGATGGGCCGTTTTTTCATTATAAGAAACTCTTT.

With respect to this clone: TCRdb records a much larger clone's protein for this DNA, with a difference at residue 5 that likely arises from a read error; the protein given is the translation of the DNA. V gene TRGV4 combines with J gene TRGJ1 or TRGJ2. The germline gives CDR1 EGSTGY, CDR2 YDSYTSSV. This CDR3 has 13 amino acids. The CDR3 loop reads CATWVGHYCKKLF. The DNA of the CDR3 is TGTGCCACCTGGGTTGGGCATTACTGTAAGAAACTCTTT.

This chain connects TRGV9 to TRGJP. TCRdb records no J gene; here it was assigned by comparing the DNA to germline. Per the germline V gene, CDR1 is GITISATS and CDR2 is ISYDGTV (reference sequence). The length of the CDR3 is 19 residues. After removal of 0 bases from V and 8 bases from J, the junction contained 13 bases not matched to a gene. The CDR3 DNA follows: TGTGCCTTGTGGGAGGTGGAGTTGGGCAAAAAGTTGGGCAAAAAAATCAAGGTATTT. It specifies CALWEVELGKKLGKKIKVF.

A note on this clone: The translation of this DNA and the TCRdb protein of a much larger clone differ at residue 13, probably owing to a read error; the protein shown here is translated from the DNA. The V gene is TRGV9, the J gene TRGJP. No J gene is reported in TCRdb; it was inferred here by comparing the DNA with germline. This CDR3 contains 17 residues. Germline V gene sequence: CDR1 GITISATS, CDR2 ISYDGTV (reference sequence). In DNA form, the CDR3 reads TGTGCCTTGTGGGAGGACGAACCAGAGTTGGGCAAAAGAATCAAGGTATTT. Its protein is CALWEDEPELGKRIKVF.

The sample holds many counts of this clone. TCRdb's protein for this DNA is that of a much larger clone and differs from the translation at residue 13, likely a read error; the protein shown is the DNA translation. The chain combines TRGV9 with TRGJP. No J gene is reported in TCRdb; it was inferred here by comparing the DNA with germline. The length of the CDR3 is 16 residues. Germline V CDR1 and CDR2: GITISATS, ISYDGTV (reference sequence). The CDR3 here is CALWGSKELGKKSKVF. The CDR3 bases are TGTGCCTTGTGGGGCAGTAAAGAGTTGGGCAAAAAAAGCAAGGTATTT.

With regard to this clone: A read error likely explains why the TCRdb protein, taken from a much larger clone, differs from this DNA's translation at residue 6; the protein shown is translated from the DNA. This sequence joins TRGV8 and TRGJP2. The length of the CDR3 is 13 residues. V shed 3 bases and J 8 bases; nucleotides not matched to a gene: 6. Germline assignment: CDR1 VENAVY and CDR2 YDSYNSRV. CDR3 bases: TGTGCCACCTGGGATTCAAGAGATTGGATCAAGACGTTT. Residues: CATWDSRDWIKTF.

This clone was detected many times. This likely stems from a read error, as it lies one base from a far larger clone. Other nucleotide sequences in the sample specify the same CDR3. This chain connects TRGV4 to TRGJ1 or TRGJ2. Germline values: CDR1 EGSTGY, CDR2 YDSYTSSV. The CDR3 is made up of 15 amino acids. The CDR3 here is CATWDGKGTYYKKLF. CDR3 coding DNA: TGTGCCACCTGGGATGGCAAGGGAACTTATTACAAGAAACTCTTT.

Details on this clone: TCRdb shows a much larger clone's protein in place of this DNA's translation, and the two differ at residue 14, likely through a read error; the protein shown is translated from the DNA. This sequence joins TRGV9 and TRGJ1 or TRGJ2. TCRdb leaves out the J gene; it was filled in here by matching the DNA to germline. Germline loops: CDR1 GITISATS, CDR2 ISYDGTV (reference sequence). The CDR3 is 17 amino acids. CDR3 region: CALWVTLAVTNYYRKLF. The CDR3 nucleotides read TGTGCCTTGTGGGTTACTTTAGCGGTCACGAATTATTATAGGAAACTCTTT.

This clone was picked up many times. TCRdb lists the protein of a much larger clone for this DNA, which differs at residue 5, so this is likely a read error; the protein given here is translated from the DNA itself. The gene calls are TRGV2 and TRGJP2. The J gene, left out of TCRdb, was set here by checking the DNA against germline. This CDR3 is 14 amino acids long. Trimming at V came to 5 bases and at J to 5 bases, leaving 8 bases not matched to a gene. Germline loops: CDR1 EGSNGY, CDR2 YDSYNSKV. DNA of the CDR3: TGTGCCACCTGGGGCGAGCGAAGTGATTGGATCAAGACGTTT. This encodes CATWGERSDWIKTF.

In regard to this clone: The amino acid sequence in TCRdb belongs to a much larger clone and departs from this DNA's translation at residue 9, likely a sequencing read error; the sequence shown is translated from the DNA. Other DNA sequences within the sample encode an identical CDR3. The chain joins TRGV9 to TRGJP. TCRdb carries no J gene annotation; the J gene was assigned here by matching the DNA with germline. The germline V gene encodes CDR1 GITISATS and CDR2 ISYDGTV (reference sequence). The CDR3 extends over 17 amino acids. CDR3 coding DNA: TGTGCCTTGTGGGAGGTCCCGCAAGTGTTGGGCAAAAAAATCAAGGTATTT. Its protein product is CALWEVPQVLGKKIKVF.

Worth noting for this clone: TCRdb's entry gives the protein of a much larger clone, which mismatches this DNA's translation at residue 5, likely from a read error; the protein reported here is translated from the DNA. This chain connects TRGV4 to TRGJ1 or TRGJ2. The CDR3 extends over 13 amino acids. CDR1 and CDR2 from the germline V gene are EGSTGY and YDSYTSSV. V lost 4 bases, J lost 5 bases, and 8 bases stayed unmatched. CDR3 coding DNA: TGTGCCACCTGGGAGGGCGGGAATTATAAGAAACTCTTT. Encoded protein: CATWEGGNYKKLF.

This clone was observed a few times. A far larger clone is off by one base, so a read error is likely. Other DNA sequences in this sample translate to the same CDR3. The V and J genes are TRGV4 and TRGJ1 or TRGJ2. CDR1 is EGSTGY and CDR2 is YDSYTSSV in the germline V gene. The CDR3 extends over 13 amino acids. With 6 bases clipped from V and 4 bases from J, the junction kept 9 bases outside the gene matches. For the CDR3, the DNA is TGTGCCACCTGGCCGCAAGCCTATTATAAGAAACTCTTT. Translating gives CATWPQAYYKKLF.

A remark on this clone: This likely came from a read error, as a far larger clone is one base away. Other DNA sequences in the sample encode the same CDR3. The V and J genes are TRGV9 and TRGJ1 or TRGJ2. The J gene is absent in TCRdb and was assigned here via DNA matching to germline. The V segment lost 0 bases and the J segment 7 bases; nucleotides outside the gene matches: 12. The CDR3 covers 15 residues. The germline gives CDR1 GITISATS, CDR2 ISYDGTV (reference sequence). The CDR3 is CALWEVQGGRYKKLF. The CDR3 nucleotides read TGTGCCTTGTGGGAGGTGCAAGGGGGCCGGTATAAGAAACTCTTT.

This clone was seen more than once but under ten times. A read error likely explains why the TCRdb protein, taken from a much larger clone, differs from this DNA's translation at residue 6; the protein shown is translated from the DNA. The CDR3 nucleotides read TGTGCCACGGTTTACCTTTGGAAACTCTTT. This sequence encodes CATVYLWKLF. V usage is TRGV4 and J usage is TRGJ1 or TRGJ2. The J gene is not listed in TCRdb, so it was assigned here from a DNA match to germline. Trimming cost V 10 bases and J 12 bases; bases outside gene matches: 12. The CDR3 sequence is 10 residues long. The germline gives CDR1 EGSTGY, CDR2 YDSYTSSV.

This clone was detected ten times or more. The TCRdb record carries a much larger clone's protein, which differs from this DNA's translation at residue 9; a read error is the likely cause, and the protein listed here is the DNA translation. The rearrangement joins TRGV9 to TRGJ1 or TRGJ2. After removal of 2 bases from V and 2 bases from J, the junction contained 12 bases not matched to a gene. The CDR3 is made up of 16 amino acids. CDR1 and CDR2 from the germline V gene are GITISATS and ISYDGTV (reference sequence). The CDR3 bases are TGTGCCTTGTGGGAGGCCCGGAAGTCCTATTATTATAAGAAACTCTTT. Amino acid sequence: CALWEARKSYYYKKLF.

The table lists this clone with a few counts. The TCRdb record carries a much larger clone's protein, which differs from this DNA's translation at residue 2; a read error is the likely cause, and the protein listed here is the DNA translation. The chain employs TRGV9 and TRGJ1 or TRGJ2. TCRdb does not report a J gene; here it was assigned by matching the DNA to germline references. Germline CDR1 and CDR2: GITISATS and ISYDGTV (reference sequence). The CDR3 runs to 18 residues. The CDR3 coding sequence is TGTACCTTGTGGGAGGTGCAGTCCTACAATTCGAATTATTATAAGAAACTCTTT. The encoded protein is CTLWEVQSYNSNYYKKLF.

This clone occurred many times. A single base is all that separates this from a far larger clone, so a read error is likely. The sample has other DNA sequences that encode this CDR3 too. The V call is TRGV9, the J call TRGJP. The CDR3 loop spans 16 amino acids. Germline lookup yields CDR1 GITISATS and CDR2 ISYDGTV (reference sequence). CDR3 DNA: TGTGCCTTGTGGGAGGTTCGAGAGTTGGGCAAAAAGATCAAGGTATTT. Encoded protein: CALWEVRELGKKIKVF.

This clone appeared many times. TCRdb lists the protein of a much larger clone for this DNA, which differs at residue 5, so this is likely a read error; the protein given here is translated from the DNA itself. This chain connects TRGV9 to TRGJP. TCRdb is silent on the J gene; assignment here came from matching the DNA to germline. Germline V gene sequence: CDR1 GITISATS, CDR2 ISYDGTV (reference sequence). The length of the CDR3 is 18 residues. This CDR3 is CALWGVSPQELGKKIKVF. The CDR3 DNA sequence: TGTGCCTTGTGGGGGGTGTCCCCTCAAGAGTTGGGCAAAAAAATCAAGGTATTT.

This clone was recorded at least ten times. TCRdb has a much larger clone's protein, which differs at residue 9 from the translation of this DNA, likely because of a read error; what is shown is the protein translated from the DNA. The V call is TRGV4, the J call TRGJ1 or TRGJ2. Germline values: CDR1 EGSTGY, CDR2 YDSYTSSV. CDR3 length: 16 residues. J lost 1 base, V lost 1 base, and 10 bases had no gene match. The CDR3 DNA follows: TGTGCCACCTGGGATGGTGGGGTAGTCAATTATTATAAGAAACTCTTT. It codes for CATWDGGVVNYYKKLF.

To note about this clone: At one end, the junction sequence differs from germline, possibly due to a read error. The rearrangement joins TRGV9 to TRGJ1 or TRGJ2. The J gene is absent in TCRdb and was assigned here via DNA matching to germline. Germline CDR1 reads GITISATS; CDR2 reads ISYDGTV (reference sequence). This CDR3 is 13 amino acids long. The CDR3 loop reads CALWRWTYYKKLF. The CDR3 DNA reads TGTGCTTTGTGGAGGTGGACTTATTATAAGAAACTCTTT.

This clone was seen repeatedly, ten times or more. A far larger clone is just one base off, so this is likely a read error. This same CDR3 is encoded by further DNA sequences in the sample. The J gene is TRGJ1 or TRGJ2, the V gene TRGV4. V lost 4 bases to trimming and J lost 3 bases; unmatched junction nucleotides: 9. There are 14 residues in the CDR3. Germline V gene data show CDR1 as EGSTGY and CDR2 as YDSYTSSV. The CDR3 coding sequence is TGTGCCACCTGGGACGGGCCCCCTTATTATAAGAAACTCTTT. This encodes CATWDGPPYYKKLF.

This clone was seen many times. The protein given by TCRdb reflects a much larger clone and differs at residue 10 from this DNA's translation, likely from a read error; the protein shown is the DNA's translation. CDR3 sequence (DNA): TGTGCCTTGTGGGAGGTGCCTTACGGTCATAAGAAACTCTTT. Its translation: CALWEVPYGHKKLF. The rearrangement joins TRGV9 to TRGJ1 or TRGJ2. Germline loops: CDR1 GITISATS, CDR2 ISYDGTV (reference sequence). CDR3 length: 14 amino acids. The ends lost 0 bases at V and 8 bases at J; junction bases unmatched: 10.

This clone was detected only a few times. TCRdb's protein, taken from a much larger clone, differs from this DNA's translation at residue 4, likely owing to a read error; the protein displayed comes from the DNA. The V and J genes are TRGV9 and TRGJ1 or TRGJ2. The J gene was missing in TCRdb and was found by matching the end of the DNA to germline. Germline CDR1 is GITISATS and CDR2 is ISYDGTV (reference sequence). The CDR3 runs 13 residues. CDR3 protein: CALGEVPDNKKLF. The DNA for the CDR3 is TGTGCCTTGGGGGAGGTGCCAGATAATAAGAAACTCTTT.